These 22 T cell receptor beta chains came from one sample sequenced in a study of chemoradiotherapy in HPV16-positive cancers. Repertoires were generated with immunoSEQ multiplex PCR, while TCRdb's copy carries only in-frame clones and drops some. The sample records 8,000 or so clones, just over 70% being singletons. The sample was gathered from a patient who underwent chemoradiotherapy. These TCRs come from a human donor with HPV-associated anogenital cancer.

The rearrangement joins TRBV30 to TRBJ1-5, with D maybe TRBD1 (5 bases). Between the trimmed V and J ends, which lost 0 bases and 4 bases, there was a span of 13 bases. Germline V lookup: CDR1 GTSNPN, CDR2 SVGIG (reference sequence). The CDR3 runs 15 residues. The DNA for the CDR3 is TGTGCCTGGAGTGTACTCGGGGGAGGTAATCAGCCCCAGCATTTT. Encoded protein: CAWSVLGGGNQPQHF.

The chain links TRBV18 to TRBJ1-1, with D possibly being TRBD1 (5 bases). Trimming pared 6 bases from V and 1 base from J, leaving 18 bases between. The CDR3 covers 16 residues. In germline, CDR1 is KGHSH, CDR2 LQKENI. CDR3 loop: CASSQFLEGWNTEAFF. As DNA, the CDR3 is TGTGCCAGCTCCCAATTTCTAGAGGGGTGGAACACTGAAGCTTTCTTT.

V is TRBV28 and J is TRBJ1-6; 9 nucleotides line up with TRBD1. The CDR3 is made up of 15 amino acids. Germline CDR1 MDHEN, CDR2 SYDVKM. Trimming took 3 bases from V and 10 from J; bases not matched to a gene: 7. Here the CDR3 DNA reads TGTGCCAGCAGTTTCGGGGGGACAGGGTGGTCACCCCTCCACTTT. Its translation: CASSFGGTGWSPLHF.

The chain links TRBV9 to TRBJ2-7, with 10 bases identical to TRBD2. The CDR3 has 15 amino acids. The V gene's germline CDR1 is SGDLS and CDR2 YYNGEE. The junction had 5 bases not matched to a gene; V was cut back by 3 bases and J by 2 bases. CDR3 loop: CASSAGSGGAYEQYF. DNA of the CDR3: TGTGCCAGCAGCGCGGGGAGCGGGGGGGCCTACGAGCAGTACTTC.

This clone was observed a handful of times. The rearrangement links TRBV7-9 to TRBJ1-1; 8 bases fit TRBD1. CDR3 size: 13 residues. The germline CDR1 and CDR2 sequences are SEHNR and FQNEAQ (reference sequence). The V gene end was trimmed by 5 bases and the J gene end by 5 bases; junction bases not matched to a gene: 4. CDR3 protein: CASSITGGTEAFF. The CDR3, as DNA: TGTGCCAGCAGCATCACAGGGGGGACTGAAGCTTTCTTT. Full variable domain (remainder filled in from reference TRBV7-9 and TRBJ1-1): DTGVSQNPRHKITKRGQNVTFRCDPISEHNRLYWYRQTLGQGPEFLTYFQNEAQLEKSRLLSDRFSAERPKGSFSTLEIQRTEQGDSAMYLCASSITGGTEAFFGQGTRLTVV.

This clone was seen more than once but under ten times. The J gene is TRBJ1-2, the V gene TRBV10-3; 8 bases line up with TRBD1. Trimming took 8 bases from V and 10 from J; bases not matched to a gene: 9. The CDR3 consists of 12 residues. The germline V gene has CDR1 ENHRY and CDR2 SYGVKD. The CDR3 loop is CAIAAGQVYYTF. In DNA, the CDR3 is TGTGCCATCGCAGCGGGACAGGTCTACTACACCTTC.

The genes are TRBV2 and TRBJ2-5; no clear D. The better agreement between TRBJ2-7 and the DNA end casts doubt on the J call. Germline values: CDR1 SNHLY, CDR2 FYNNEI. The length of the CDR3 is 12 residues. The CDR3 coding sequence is TGTGCCAGCAGAGGTTTGGACTACGAGCAGTACTTC. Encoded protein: CASRGLDYEQYF.

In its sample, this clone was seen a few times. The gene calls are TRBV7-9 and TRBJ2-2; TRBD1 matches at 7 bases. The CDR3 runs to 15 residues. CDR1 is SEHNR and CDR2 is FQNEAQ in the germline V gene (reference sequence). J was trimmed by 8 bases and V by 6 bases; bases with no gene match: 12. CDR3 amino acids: CASRPGTAAVGELFF. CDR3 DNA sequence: TGTGCCAGCAGACCCGGGACAGCTGCGGTGGGGGAGCTGTTTTTT.

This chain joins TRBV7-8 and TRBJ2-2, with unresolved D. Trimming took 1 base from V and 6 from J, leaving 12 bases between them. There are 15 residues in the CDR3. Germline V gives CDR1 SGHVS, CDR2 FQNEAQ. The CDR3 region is CASSLGNGYPGELFF. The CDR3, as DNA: TGTGCCAGCAGCTTAGGCAACGGGTATCCCGGGGAGCTGTTTTTT.

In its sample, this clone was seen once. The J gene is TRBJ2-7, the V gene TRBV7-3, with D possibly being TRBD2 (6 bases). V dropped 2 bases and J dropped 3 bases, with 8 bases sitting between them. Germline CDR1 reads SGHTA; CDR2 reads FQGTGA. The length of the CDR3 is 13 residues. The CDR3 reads CASSLGRGYEQYF. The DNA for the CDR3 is TGTGCCAGCAGCTTAGGGCGGGGCTACGAGCAGTACTTC.

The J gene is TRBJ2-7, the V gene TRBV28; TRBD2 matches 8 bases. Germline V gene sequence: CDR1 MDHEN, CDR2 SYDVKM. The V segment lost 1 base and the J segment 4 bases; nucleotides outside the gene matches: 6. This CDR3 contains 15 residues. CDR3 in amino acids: CASSLFSGGVYEQYF. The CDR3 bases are TGTGCCAGCAGTTTATTCTCGGGGGGGGTTTACGAGCAGTACTTC.

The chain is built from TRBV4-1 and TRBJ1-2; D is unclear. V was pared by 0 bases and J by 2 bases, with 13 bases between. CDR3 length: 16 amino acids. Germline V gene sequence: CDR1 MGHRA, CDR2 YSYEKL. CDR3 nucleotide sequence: TGCGCCAGCAGCCAAGATCGTGCAGGACTAAACTATGGCTACACCTTC. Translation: CASSQDRAGLNYGYTF.

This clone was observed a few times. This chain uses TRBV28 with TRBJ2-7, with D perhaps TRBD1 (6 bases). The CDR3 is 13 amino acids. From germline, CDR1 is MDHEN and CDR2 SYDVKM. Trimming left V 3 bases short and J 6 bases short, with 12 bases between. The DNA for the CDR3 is TGTGCCAGCAGTTTCAACAGGGCACCCGAGCAGTACTTC. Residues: CASSFNRAPEQYF.

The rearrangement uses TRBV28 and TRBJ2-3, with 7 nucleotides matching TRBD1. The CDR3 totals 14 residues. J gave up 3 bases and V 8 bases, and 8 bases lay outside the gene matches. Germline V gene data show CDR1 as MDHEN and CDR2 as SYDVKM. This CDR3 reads CASLSDRDTDTQYF. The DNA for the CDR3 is TGTGCCAGCTTATCTGACAGGGATACAGATACGCAGTATTTT.

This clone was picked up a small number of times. For the CDR3, the DNA is TGCGCCAGCAGCTGGGGGAACACTGAAGCTTTCTTT. Translation: CASSWGNTEAFF. The chain has TRBV4-3 and TRBJ1-1, with D hard to call. The germline gives CDR1 LGHNA, CDR2 YSLEER. The CDR3 consists of 12 residues. Between the trimmed V and J ends, which lost 5 bases and 1 base, there was a span of 5 bases.

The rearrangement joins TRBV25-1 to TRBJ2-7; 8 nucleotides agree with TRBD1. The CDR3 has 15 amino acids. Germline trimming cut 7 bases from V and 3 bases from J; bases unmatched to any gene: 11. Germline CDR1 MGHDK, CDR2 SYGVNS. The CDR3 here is CASKHRTGRYYEQYF. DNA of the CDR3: TGTGCCAGCAAACACCGGACAGGGAGGTACTACGAGCAGTACTTC.

CDR3 loop: CASRESFSSSYNSPLHF. Written as DNA, the CDR3 is TGTGCCAGCAGAGAGAGCTTCAGTAGCTCCTATAATTCACCCCTCCACTTT. This chain connects TRBV2 to TRBJ1-6; no definite D call. V lost 6 bases and J 0 bases, leaving 15 bases between the germline ends. Germline V lookup: CDR1 SNHLY, CDR2 FYNNEI. This CDR3 has 17 amino acids.

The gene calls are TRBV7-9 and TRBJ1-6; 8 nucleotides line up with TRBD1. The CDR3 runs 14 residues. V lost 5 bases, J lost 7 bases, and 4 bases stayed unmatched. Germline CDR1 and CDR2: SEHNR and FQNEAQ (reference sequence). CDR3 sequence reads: CASSRDRYNSPLHF. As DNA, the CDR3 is TGTGCCAGCAGCCGGGACAGGTACAATTCACCCCTCCACTTT.

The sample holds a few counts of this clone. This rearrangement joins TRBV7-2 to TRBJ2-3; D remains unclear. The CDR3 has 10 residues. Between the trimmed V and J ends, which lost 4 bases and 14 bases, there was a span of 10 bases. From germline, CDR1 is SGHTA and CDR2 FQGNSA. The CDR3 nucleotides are TGTGCCAGCAGCTCACCCCCGACGTATTTT. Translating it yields CASSSPPTYF.

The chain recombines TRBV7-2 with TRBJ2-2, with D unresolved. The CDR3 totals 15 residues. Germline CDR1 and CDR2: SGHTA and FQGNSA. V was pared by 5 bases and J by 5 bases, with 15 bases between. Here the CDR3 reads CASSHSLGPTGELFF. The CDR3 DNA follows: TGTGCCAGCAGCCATAGTCTTGGGCCTACCGGGGAGCTGTTTTTT.

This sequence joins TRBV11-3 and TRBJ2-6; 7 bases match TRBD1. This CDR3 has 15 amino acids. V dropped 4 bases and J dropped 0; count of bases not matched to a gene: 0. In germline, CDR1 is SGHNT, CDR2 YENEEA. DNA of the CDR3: TGTGCCAGCAGCTCAGGGGGCTCTGGGGCCAACGTCCTGACTTTC. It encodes CASSSGGSGANVLTF.

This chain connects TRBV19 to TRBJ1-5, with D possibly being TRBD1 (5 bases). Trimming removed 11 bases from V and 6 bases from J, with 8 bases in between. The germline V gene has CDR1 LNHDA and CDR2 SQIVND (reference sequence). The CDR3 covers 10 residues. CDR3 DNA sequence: TGTGCCGCAGGGTCTCAGCCCCAGCATTTT. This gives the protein CAAGSQPQHF.